This section outlines one TCR beta chain sequence together with its context. The V gene's germline CDR1 is WSHSY and CDR2 SAAADI. The V end lost 5 bases, the J end lost 1 base, and 14 bases lay between the germline ends. This CDR3 has 15 amino acids. This sample was included in a study of blood T cell repertoires in COVID-19. Background on the study: Researchers got acute and convalescent COVID-19 samples from the United States, Italy and Spain. T cells, B-cell-depleted T cells, or PBMCs supplied cDNA or gDNA.

In the original workflow: Nucleated cell counts were estimated from reference gene primer amplification. Profiling relied on immunoSEQ multiplex PCR, and the TCRdb table lists in-frame clones only, not all of them. The V and J calls and clone size were taken over from that table, and D and trimming were inferred from the DNA. Of around 150,000 clones in the sample, around 80% were seen once. This clonotype was sampled from a woman of 80 years or more with acute or convalescent COVID-19. Sequenced material: peripheral blood. The chain couples TRBV10-2 to TRBJ1-1; possible D gene TRBD1, 6 bases. This CDR3 is CASSLKGVGNTEAFF. The CDR3 DNA is TGCGCCAGCAGTCTCAAGGGGGTCGGGAACACTGAAGCTTTCTTT.